A single T cell receptor beta chain is shown here with its context. Its antigen is undetermined. CD45RO-negative, CCR7-selected cells formed the naive CD8 fraction, which excluded terminally differentiated effector memory CD45RA+ cells. This specimen belongs to a study of shared clonotypes between healthy human individuals. Study observations and caveats: The generation probabilities recorded for non-shared clonotypes fell below those of clonotypes shared by all four donors. Around 5.4% of naive CD4 clonotypes were common to a few donors.

Researchers ran the assay at a deep level. As processed by the authors: ImmunoSEQ gave junction-only sequences without quality scores, so filtering differed. TCRdb's table, derived via immunoSEQ multiplex PCR, lists solely in-frame clones and lacks some. V, J and clone size were drawn from that table, and D and trimming were deduced from the DNA. The repertoire holds about 580,000 clones, with roughly 98% as singletons. Germline assignment: CDR1 SGHRS and CDR2 YFSETQ. V was cut by 0 bases and J by 3 bases, with 6 bases left in between. This CDR3 region has 13 residues. The receptor comes from a man between 25 and 39 years old in good health. The chain combines TRBV5-1 with TRBJ2-5; D not certain. What was sequenced was naive CD8+ T cells sorted from blood. CDR3 amino acids: CASSLALEETQYF. The CDR3 DNA is TGCGCCAGCAGCTTGGCCCTAGAAGAGACCCAGTACTTC.